This T cell receptor beta chain originates from a study of cytomegalovirus exposure and HLA in healthy donors. Across the whole study: Caucasian-associated ancestry cluster membership applied to around 80% of a few hundred genotyped donors.

The CDR3 covers 15 residues. In germline, CDR1 is SNHLY, CDR2 FYNNEI. Deletions cut 2 bases from V and 8 bases from J, with 13 bases between. This clone was detected a few times. Vbeta (60) and Jbeta (13) primers were used in the PCR. The table came from immunoSEQ multiplex PCR; TCRdb's copy has only in-frame clones and leaves some out. The table includes about 120,000 clones, around 63% detected once. The receptor was derived from a man aged 35-49 years in good health and CMV-seropositive. V usage is TRBV2 and J usage is TRBJ1-6; no clear D gene. Sequencing used PBMCs. The CDR3 reads CASSENLRAYSPLHF. As DNA, the CDR3 is TGTGCCAGCAGTGAAAATCTCCGAGCGTATTCACCCCTCCACTTT.